The next 15 T cell receptor beta chains were all read from a single sample in a study of blood T cell repertoires in COVID-19. The protocol was immunoSEQ multiplex PCR, while the TCRdb copy is restricted to in-frame clones and leaves out a portion. The sample shows 95,000 to 120,000 clones, more than 80% of them seen only once. The source material was peripheral blood. The receptors stem from a woman aged 55-70 years with COVID-19, enrolled during active disease.

The chain recombines TRBV27 with TRBJ1-4, with no clear D. CDR1 MNHEY and CDR2 SMNVEV come from the germline V gene (reference sequence). V was cut by 6 bases and J by 0 bases, with 5 bases left in between. CDR3 size: 13 residues. The chain's CDR3 is CASSPTTNEKLFF. CDR3 in DNA: TGTGCCAGCAGCCCTACAACTAATGAAAAACTGTTTTTT.

The gene calls are TRBV7-6 and TRBJ2-1; 10 bases fit TRBD2. Germline CDR1 is SGHVS and CDR2 is FNYEAQ. V dropped 6 bases and J dropped 4; count of bases not matched to a gene: 6. This CDR3 has 15 amino acids. The DNA for the CDR3 is TGTGCCAGCAGTTTTAGCGGGGGGCCTTACAATGAGCAGTTCTTC. It specifies CASSFSGGPYNEQFF.

The chain employs TRBV25-1 and TRBJ1-2; 7 bases map to TRBD1. CDR1 is MGHDK, CDR2 SYGVNS, per germline. This CDR3 contains 13 residues. The V segment lost 1 base and the J segment 6 bases; nucleotides outside the gene matches: 2. The CDR3 region is CASSESGQDGYTF. The CDR3 coding sequence is TGTGCCAGCAGTGAATCTGGACAGGATGGCTACACCTTC.

The chain combines TRBV5-8 with TRBJ1-2; tentatively, D is TRBD1 (5 bases). This CDR3 has 14 residues. Trimming took off 6 bases at V and 0 bases at J, with 12 bases between the two ends. Germline V gene sequence: CDR1 SGHTS, CDR2 YDEGEE. The chain's CDR3 is CASTSGRANYGYTF. The DNA for the CDR3 is TGTGCCAGCACCTCGGGCAGGGCTAACTATGGCTACACCTTC.

The chain has TRBV6-4 and TRBJ1-1; D is ambiguous. This CDR3 has 13 amino acids. V dropped 4 bases and J dropped 0 bases, with 6 bases sitting between them. Germline V gene data show CDR1 as MRHNA and CDR2 as SNTAGT. CDR3 DNA: TGTGCCAGCAGTGTGAACTTGAACACTGAAGCTTTCTTT. It specifies CASSVNLNTEAFF.

This sequence joins TRBV6-6 and TRBJ1-1, with D hard to call. The CDR3 totals 13 residues. Germline loops: CDR1 MNHNY, CDR2 SVGAGI (reference sequence). V was clipped by 5 bases and J by 1 base, with 8 bases between them. The CDR3 here is CASSHTGNTEAFF. The CDR3 DNA follows: TGTGCCAGCAGTCACACGGGGAACACTGAAGCTTTCTTT.

The V and J genes are TRBV20-1 and TRBJ1-1, with unresolved D. CDR1 is DFQATT and CDR2 is SNEGSKA in the germline V gene (reference sequence). Between the trimmed V and J ends, which lost 3 bases and 0 bases, there was a span of 8 bases. The CDR3 runs to 13 residues. DNA for the CDR3: TGCAGTGCTAGTGAACAGCTGAACACTGAAGCTTTCTTT. Protein sequence: CSASEQLNTEAFF.

This clone has only one observation. The CDR3 is CASSWGLQMAFF. DNA for the CDR3: TGTGCCAGCAGTTGGGGACTACAAATGGCTTTCTTT. The V call is TRBV2, the J call TRBJ1-1; maybe TRBD1 (5 bases). The CDR3 consists of 12 residues. The V and J ends lost 5 bases and 11 bases respectively, with 15 bases between them. In germline, CDR1 is SNHLY, CDR2 FYNNEI.

The V gene is TRBV11-2, the J gene TRBJ1-4; TRBD1 is a possible D gene (5 bases). V was cut by 4 bases and J by 7 bases, with 16 bases left in between. The CDR3 runs 15 residues. Germline V gives CDR1 SGHAT, CDR2 FQNNGV. CDR3 nucleotides: TGTGCCAGCAGCTCGTCAGGGACGGGAGGTGAAAAACTGTTTTTT. Protein sequence: CASSSSGTGGEKLFF. Supplemented by reference TRBV11-2 and TRBJ1-4, the full variable domain reads EAGVAQSPRYKIIEKRQSVAFWCNPISGHATLYWYQQILGQGPKLLIQFQNNGVVDDSQLPKDRFSAERLKGVDSTLKIQPAKLEDSAVYLCASSSSGTGGEKLFFGSGTQLSVL.

The chain couples TRBV5-1 to TRBJ1-5; D is undetermined. V was shortened by 1 base and J by 2 bases, with 4 bases between the two germline ends. Germline V gene data show CDR1 as SGHRS and CDR2 as YFSETQ. CDR3 length equals 13 residues. CDR3 DNA: TGCGCCAGCAGCTTGACGGGCAATCAGCCCCAGCATTTT. The encoded protein is CASSLTGNQPQHF.

This clone has just a few counts. The gene calls are TRBV7-6 and TRBJ2-2; TRBD1 might be the D (6 bases). Germline V gene data show CDR1 as SGHVS and CDR2 as FNYEAQ. The CDR3 covers 14 residues. Trimming stripped 5 bases from V and 4 bases from J, with 11 bases between. Here the CDR3 reads CASSIGTSTGELFF. The CDR3 nucleotides read TGTGCCAGCAGCATAGGGACAAGCACCGGGGAGCTGTTTTTT.

The table lists this clone with a count of one. The chain recombines TRBV7-9 with TRBJ2-7; 7 nucleotides line up with TRBD2. The CDR3 has 15 residues. CDR1 is SEHNR and CDR2 is FQNEAQ in the germline V gene (reference sequence). The J segment lost 0 bases and the V segment lost 1 base, leaving 3 bases of the junction unmatched. CDR3 DNA sequence: TGTGCCAGCAGCTTAGTCGGCGGGGGCTCCTACGAGCAGTACTTC. Translation gives CASSLVGGGSYEQYF.

The CDR3 nucleotides read TGTGCCAGCAGCCCCCCCCTGCTAGCTCCTAGAACCGGGGAGCTGTTTTTT. Translated: CASSPPLLAPRTGELFF. The chain recombines TRBV7-9 with TRBJ2-2, with a weak D call TRBD2 (5 bases). Germline V gene sequence: CDR1 SEHNR, CDR2 FQNEAQ (reference sequence). The CDR3 has 17 residues. Deletions cut 5 bases from V and 5 bases from J, with 21 bases between.

The chain is built from TRBV5-1 and TRBJ1-2, with TRBD1 as a possible D gene (5 bases). Germline V CDR1 and CDR2: SGHRS, YFSETQ. V dropped 5 bases and J dropped 3 bases, with 8 bases sitting between them. This CDR3 is built from 12 residues. CDR3 DNA: TGCGCCAGCAGGACAGAGGACTATGGCTACACCTTC. Amino acids: CASRTEDYGYTF.

The chain employs TRBV5-4 and TRBJ1-2; weak D call: TRBD1 (6 bases). Germline V gives CDR1 SGHNT, CDR2 YYREEE (reference sequence). V was clipped by 1 base and J by 4 bases, with 14 bases between them. The CDR3 runs 15 residues. In DNA, the CDR3 is TGTGCCAGCAGCTTGTTGGGGGCATGGAGCTATGGCTACACCTTC. Amino acids: CASSLLGAWSYGYTF.